The TCR beta chain described here comes from a study of blood T cell repertoires in COVID-19. At the level of the study: Samples representing acute and convalescent COVID-19 were sourced from the United States, Italy and Spain.

Sequencing was performed with immunoSEQ multiplex PCR; in TCRdb, only in-frame clones are kept and a portion is missing. The sample lists under 500,000 clones; about 89% were seen once. CDR1 is LNHDA and CDR2 is SQIVND in the germline V gene (reference sequence). Trimming stripped 7 bases from V and 0 bases from J, with 13 bases between. This CDR3 has 15 residues. The sequence was collected from a woman under 40 with acute or convalescent COVID-19. The source material was peripheral blood. The V call is TRBV19, the J call TRBJ1-5; unclear D gene. Written as DNA, the CDR3 is TGTGCCAGTAAGAACAGTAGACCTAGCAATCAGCCCCAGCATTTT. It codes for CASKNSRPSNQPQHF.